The 5 T cell receptor beta chains below were found in one sample sequenced in a study of long-term antiretroviral therapy in people with HIV. An immunoSEQ assay, version v3.0, was performed at survey level. Measured with immunoSEQ multiplex PCR; TCRdb has only the in-frame clones, and not every one. The table has roughly 32,000 clones, 95% to 98% seen once; the top ten hold under 2.5%. The sample consisted of unsorted PBMCs, taken 7.6 years after starting antiretroviral therapy. Every receptor here comes from a man younger than 45 with HIV.

This clone has just one count. This sequence joins TRBV9 and TRBJ1-1; D call uncertain. Looked up from germline, CDR1 is SGDLS and CDR2 is YYNGEE. V dropped 0 bases and J dropped 4 bases, with 10 bases sitting between them. CDR3 length: 14 amino acids. In DNA, the CDR3 is TGTGCCAGCAGCGTAGTCGTACGGGGCACTGAAGCTTTCTTT. It yields the protein CASSVVVRGTEAFF.

This chain joins TRBV5-6 and TRBJ1-2; 7 bases align to TRBD1. CDR1 is SGHDT, CDR2 YYEEEE, per germline. The V segment lost 6 bases and the J segment 4 bases; nucleotides outside the gene matches: 9. The CDR3 length is 14 residues. CDR3: CASKGDSEFYGYTF. The CDR3 nucleotides read TGTGCCAGCAAGGGGGACAGCGAATTCTATGGCTACACCTTC.

This clone has just one count. This sequence joins TRBV5-1 and TRBJ1-6; D is undetermined. V shed 6 bases and J shed 7 bases, with 11 bases lying between them. The CDR3 consists of 13 residues. Germline CDR1 and CDR2: SGHRS and YFSETQ. CDR3 nucleotide sequence: TGCGCCAGCACGGACCCGGGCAATTCACCCCTCCACTTT. Translated: CASTDPGNSPLHF.

This chain uses TRBV30 with TRBJ1-2; 8 positions agree with TRBD1. The germline gives CDR1 GTSNPN, CDR2 SVGIG (reference sequence). The CDR3 has 16 amino acids. V shed 4 bases and J 4 bases; nucleotides not matched to a gene: 14. The CDR3 DNA follows: TGTGCCTGGATCCGAAACCGGGACAGGTGGTTCTATGGCTACACCTTC. This gives the protein CAWIRNRDRWFYGYTF.

The V call is TRBV5-1, the J call TRBJ2-1; D unclear. Germline V gene data show CDR1 as SGHRS and CDR2 as YFSETQ. The CDR3 runs to 15 residues. The V end lost 0 bases, the J end lost 5 bases, and 12 bases lay between the germline ends. The CDR3 bases are TGCGCCAGCAGCTTGGAACGGCCTACCGACAATGAGCAGTTCTTC. This translates into CASSLERPTDNEQFF.